These 25 T cell receptor beta chains share one sample of origin, sequenced in a study of CD8+ T cells in alopecia areata. Indicated treatment: oral pan-JAK inhibitor, 5-10 mg twice daily. Isolated RNA was reverse transcribed into cDNA used as the sequencing template. Libraries were prepared by immunoSEQ multiplex PCR; TCRdb keeps only in-frame clonotypes and omits some of them. In the table there are around 140,000 clones, 45% to 60% of which are singletons. The sample in question was CD8+ T cells sorted from blood, obtained at week 4, from a patient treated with tofacitinib. The source is a human donor with alopecia areata.

This CDR3 reads CASSQVIANEQFF. For the CDR3, the DNA is TGCGCCAGCAGCCAAGTCATCGCCAATGAGCAGTTCTTC. This rearrangement joins TRBV4-1 to TRBJ2-1; D unclear. The CDR3 has 13 amino acids. The germline V and J ends were trimmed by 1 base and 6 bases, with 7 bases remaining between them. Germline CDR1 MGHRA, CDR2 YSYEKL.

The chain recombines TRBV30 with TRBJ2-7; D possibly corresponds to TRBD2 (6 bases). Germline lookup yields CDR1 GTSNPN and CDR2 SVGIG (reference sequence). Trimming stripped 3 bases from V and 4 bases from J, with 19 bases between. The CDR3 loop spans 15 amino acids. The CDR3 here is CAWSQGGGGGYEQYF. CDR3 DNA: TGTGCCTGGAGCCAGGGAGGCGGAGGTGGATACGAGCAGTACTTC. Full variable domain (rest looked up from reference TRBV30 and TRBJ2-7): SQTIHQWPATLVQPVGSPLSLECTVEGTSNPNLYWYRQAAGRGLQLLFYSVGIGQISSEVPQNLSASRPQDRQFILSSKKLLLSDSGFYLCAWSQGGGGGYEQYFGPGTRLTVT.

This clone has just a few counts. V and J are TRBV7-9 and TRBJ2-1; D possibly corresponds to TRBD2 (5 bases). The CDR3 has 13 residues. Germline V lookup: CDR1 SEHNR, CDR2 FQNEAQ (reference sequence). Trimming cost V 2 bases and J 8 bases, with 10 bases left between them. In nucleotides, the CDR3 is TGTGCCAGCAGCTTACTCCCGGAGGATGAGCAGTTCTTC. Translated, it gives CASSLLPEDEQFF.

The J gene is TRBJ2-5, the V gene TRBV2; 13 bases fit TRBD2. This CDR3 contains 15 residues. CDR1 and CDR2 (germline): SNHLY, FYNNEI. With 1 base clipped from V and 4 bases from J, the junction kept 0 bases outside the gene matches. CDR3 sequence: CASSEGLAGGETQYF. The CDR3 DNA follows: TGTGCCAGCAGTGAAGGACTAGCGGGGGGAGAGACCCAGTACTTC.

The rearrangement links TRBV30 to TRBJ2-2, with no clear D. The CDR3 is made up of 16 amino acids. CDR1 is GTSNPN, CDR2 SVGIG, per germline (reference sequence). V was clipped by 1 base and J by 0 bases, with 12 bases between them. The CDR3 loop reads CAWSGAILPNTGELFF. In DNA form, the CDR3 reads TGTGCCTGGAGTGGGGCCATACTGCCGAACACCGGGGAGCTGTTTTTT.

The J gene is TRBJ2-5, the V gene TRBV6-1; a weak D match, TRBD1 (6 bases). The germline V gene has CDR1 MNHNS and CDR2 SASEGT. This CDR3 contains 14 residues. Trimming took off 9 bases at V and 5 bases at J, with 19 bases between the two ends. Written as DNA, the CDR3 is TGTGCCAGTAGCAGGGGTACAGGGTATGAGACCCAGTACTTC. This codes for CASSRGTGYETQYF.

The chain uses TRBV29-1 and TRBJ1-1, with 7 bases that match TRBD1. Germline-derived CDR1 and CDR2 are SQVTM and ANQGSEA. The CDR3 loop spans 13 amino acids. The V and J ends lost 6 bases and 0 bases, in that order; junction bases with no gene match: 4. CDR3 sequence: CSVRDSMNTEAFF. The CDR3 bases are TGCAGCGTACGGGACAGCATGAACACTGAAGCTTTCTTT.

The sample holds a few counts of this clone. The CDR3 DNA sequence: TGCGCCAGCAGCCAAGGAATAGCGACAGATACGCAGTATTTT. This translates into CASSQGIATDTQYF. This chain uses TRBV4-1 with TRBJ2-3; a weak D match, TRBD2 (5 bases). V lost 1 base and J 3 bases, leaving 8 bases between the germline ends. This CDR3 is built from 14 residues. Germline V gene data show CDR1 as MGHRA and CDR2 as YSYEKL.

The V gene is TRBV15, the J gene TRBJ1-4; D is unresolved. The CDR3 is 11 residues long. V was clipped by 6 bases and J by 8 bases, with 7 bases between them. Germline V CDR1 and CDR2: LNHNV, YYDKDF (reference sequence). The CDR3 region is CATRHGEKLFF. The DNA of the CDR3 is TGTGCCACCAGGCATGGAGAAAAACTGTTTTTT.

This sequence joins TRBV6-5 and TRBJ1-6, with a possible D match to TRBD1 (5 bases). The germline V and J ends were trimmed by 2 bases and 9 bases, with 8 bases remaining between them. CDR1 is MNHEY, CDR2 SVGAGI, per germline. The length of the CDR3 is 13 residues. The CDR3 loop reads CASSYNQGSPLHF. The CDR3 nucleotides read TGTGCCAGCAGTTACAATCAGGGTTCACCCCTCCACTTT.

This clone is a singleton in its sample. The chain combines TRBV29-1 with TRBJ2-1, with TRBD1 identical over 7 bases. The CDR3 has 12 residues. V trimming: 5 bases; J trimming: 6 bases; junction bases outside the gene matches: 4. CDR1 is SQVTM, CDR2 ANQGSEA, per germline. This CDR3 is CSVFDRVNEQFF. In nucleotides, the CDR3 is TGCAGCGTTTTTGACAGGGTCAATGAGCAGTTCTTC.

The gene calls are TRBV2 and TRBJ1-6; a possible D gene is TRBD1 (5 bases). Trimming left V 4 bases short and J 7 bases short, with 14 bases between. The CDR3 length is 15 residues. Germline assignment: CDR1 SNHLY and CDR2 FYNNEI. This chain's CDR3 is CASSVGPNSNSPLHF. CDR3 DNA sequence: TGTGCCAGCAGTGTGGGGCCAAACTCCAATTCACCCCTCCACTTT.

This clone appeared a few times. This rearrangement joins TRBV7-9 to TRBJ1-1; D possibly corresponds to TRBD1 (6 bases). The V end was cut by 1 base, the J end by 6 bases, with 9 bases between. The germline V gene encodes CDR1 SEHNR and CDR2 FQNEAQ (reference sequence). The CDR3 consists of 13 residues. CDR3 sequence: CASSLVGGAEAFF. In nucleotides, the CDR3 is TGTGCCAGCAGCTTAGTTGGGGGCGCTGAAGCTTTCTTT. Supplemented by reference TRBV7-9 and TRBJ1-1, the full variable domain reads DTGVSQNPRHKITKRGQNVTFRCDPISEHNRLYWYRQTLGQGPEFLTYFQNEAQLEKSRLLSDRFSAERPKGSFSTLEIQRTEQGDSAMYLCASSLVGGAEAFFGQGTRLTVV.

The V call is TRBV23-1, the J call TRBJ1-5; tentatively, D is TRBD1 (5 bases). TRBV23-1 is marked as an open reading frame, function uncertain. Between the trimmed V and J ends, which lost 3 bases and 9 bases, there was a span of 12 bases. The CDR3 loop spans 13 amino acids. The chain's CDR3 is CASSQGPPRPQHF. The CDR3 nucleotides are TGCGCCAGCAGTCAGGGACCACCCCGGCCCCAGCATTTT.

The V call is TRBV2, the J call TRBJ2-2; a possible D gene is TRBD2 (7 bases). Looked up from germline, CDR1 is SNHLY and CDR2 is FYNNEI. The V gene lost 5 bases and the J gene lost 2 bases, with 9 bases spanning the gap. The CDR3 loop spans 14 amino acids. In DNA, the CDR3 is TGTGCCAGCAGTAGGGGGGGTAACACCGGGGAGCTGTTTTTT. Translation: CASSRGGNTGELFF.

This rearrangement joins TRBV30 to TRBJ2-1, with D unresolved. The ends were cut back, 0 bases at V and 1 base at J, with 1 base in the middle. Germline lookup yields CDR1 GTSNPN and CDR2 SVGIG (reference sequence). The CDR3 is 12 residues long. CDR3 nucleotide sequence: TGTGCCTGGAGTGTATCCTACAATGAGCAGTTCTTC. It is translated as CAWSVSYNEQFF.

A few counts support this clone. The chain employs TRBV5-4 and TRBJ2-1; maybe TRBD2 (5 bases). This CDR3 contains 15 residues. The germline V and J ends were trimmed by 4 bases and 5 bases, with 16 bases remaining between them. Germline assignment: CDR1 SGHNT and CDR2 YYREEE (reference sequence). The CDR3 DNA reads TGTGCCAGCAGCCGGAGACCGGGGAGCGACAATGAGCAGTTCTTC. The encoded protein is CASSRRPGSDNEQFF.

The chain links TRBV10-3 to TRBJ2-5, with D uncertain. The CDR3 spans 15 residues. Trimming shortened V by 2 bases and J by 5 bases, and 15 bases separated the two germline ends. Germline assignment: CDR1 ENHRY and CDR2 SYGVKD. The DNA of the CDR3 is TGTGCCATCAGTGAGGACGGATCCATGGTGGAGACCCAGTACTTC. This translates into CAISEDGSMVETQYF.

This clone is medium-sized. The chain recombines TRBV7-9 with TRBJ2-1, with 7 bases fitting TRBD1. Germline V CDR1 and CDR2: SEHNR, FQNEAQ (reference sequence). V lost 1 base and J lost 2; bases outside the gene matches: 2. The CDR3 extends over 15 amino acids. The CDR3 protein is CASSLEQGPYNEQFF. In nucleotides, the CDR3 is TGTGCCAGCAGCTTAGAACAGGGGCCCTACAATGAGCAGTTCTTC.

This clone has just one count. The V gene is TRBV5-6, the J gene TRBJ2-5, with D perhaps matching TRBD2 (7 bases). Per germline, CDR1 SGHDT and CDR2 YYEEEE. The CDR3 runs to 14 residues. Trimming left V 3 bases short and J 2 bases short, with 11 bases between. The CDR3 DNA reads as TGTGCCAGCAGCTGGGGGGGCGTACAAGAGACCCAGTACTTC. Translation gives CASSWGGVQETQYF.

The rearrangement links TRBV29-1 to TRBJ2-7, with TRBD1 identical over 7 bases. Trimming cost V 4 bases and J 0 bases; bases outside gene matches: 3. The CDR3 spans 13 residues. The germline V gene has CDR1 SQVTM and CDR2 ANQGSEA. The CDR3 loop is CSVADRSSYEQYF. The CDR3 DNA reads as TGCAGCGTTGCGGACAGGAGCTCCTACGAGCAGTACTTC.

V is TRBV19 and J is TRBJ1-1; 8 bases are a match to TRBD1. V shed 5 bases and J 5 bases; nucleotides not matched to a gene: 10. The CDR3 has 15 amino acids. CDR1 LNHDA and CDR2 SQIVND come from the germline V gene (reference sequence). The CDR3 sequence is CASSPDREGATEAFF. The DNA of the CDR3 is TGTGCCAGTAGTCCGGACAGGGAAGGAGCAACTGAAGCTTTCTTT.

The chain combines TRBV2 with TRBJ1-2, with 8 bases aligning to TRBD1. In germline, CDR1 is SNHLY, CDR2 FYNNEI. The ends lost 4 bases at V and 5 bases at J; junction bases unmatched: 3. The length of the CDR3 is 13 residues. The CDR3 spells CASSGQGLYGYTF. CDR3 DNA: TGTGCCAGCAGTGGACAGGGGCTTTATGGCTACACCTTC.

This rearrangement joins TRBV7-9 to TRBJ2-7; 9 bases map to TRBD1. This CDR3 is 15 amino acids long. Trimming removed 4 bases from V and 5 bases from J; junction bases left unmatched: 9. The germline V gene has CDR1 SEHNR and CDR2 FQNEAQ (reference sequence). The CDR3 DNA follows: TGTGCCAGCAGCTGGGGACAGGGAGAATTTAACGAGCAGTACTTC. Its protein product is CASSWGQGEFNEQYF.

This clone was recorded a few times. The chain has TRBV4-3 and TRBJ1-5; D ambiguous. Per germline, CDR1 LGHNA and CDR2 YSLEER. CDR3 length: 16 amino acids. Trimming took 2 bases from V and 0 from J, leaving 11 bases between them. CDR3 nucleotide sequence: TGCGCCAGCAGCCAACTCCCCTGGGGTAGCAATCAGCCCCAGCATTTT. Translated, it gives CASSQLPWGSNQPQHF.